This T cell receptor beta chain was sequenced for a study of OX40 agonist ivuxolimab in advanced cancers. Study in general: Partial responses, seen in three patients, involved one hepatocellular carcinoma and two cutaneous melanomas.

TCRdb's copy holds only in-frame clones and misses some; the assay was immunoSEQ multiplex PCR. The profile shows about 40,000 clones, around 89% of them singletons. Germline values: CDR1 SGHNT, CDR2 YYREEE (reference sequence). The CDR3 length is 14 residues. Trimming removed 2 bases from V and 6 bases from J, with 14 bases in between. The clonotype originates from an adult with an advanced solid tumor such as melanoma, head and neck, liver or kidney cancer. This sequence joins TRBV5-4 and TRBJ1-1; D uncertain. The source material was CD4+ or CD8+ T cells sorted from blood, sampled in a trial of the OX40 agonist ivuxolimab. CDR3 nucleotides: TGTGCCAGCAGCTTTGAATGGGGATCGGCTGAAGCTTTCTTT. Amino acid sequence: CASSFEWGSAEAFF. The whole variable domain, filled in from reference TRBV5-4 and TRBJ1-1, reads ETGVTQSPTHLIKTRGQQVTLRCSSQSGHNTVSWYQQALGQGPQFIFQYYREEENGRGNFPPRFSGLQFPNYSSELNVNALELDDSALYLCASSFEWGSAEAFFGQGTRLTVV.